The following is a T cell receptor (beta chain) sequence with its context. This clone occurred a few times. What this receptor recognizes is not known. Per-nucleotide qualities are absent, and no much larger clonotype sits a single base away. Libraries were made using the immunoSEQ multiplex PCR assay. Per the original workflow: During preprocessing, nonproductive sequences were discarded, as were any CDR3s that did not begin with C, did not end with F or W, or were shorter than 7 amino acids. Antigen-specific clonotypes were called with the MANAFEST web app on the basis of expansion relative to the reference and to other culture wells. A clone was considered positive if significant expansion relative to the reference culture was observed in 2 of 3 replicate wells at an FDR below 0.05. To be called positive, a clone also had to show significant expansion compared with every other tandem well and an odds ratio greater than 5. Pairwise Levenshtein distance, computed with the stringdist R package after three terminal residues were trimmed from each end, was used as the measure of CDR3 homology. TCRdb limited this immuneACCESS table to in-frame rearrangements with V and J called. A share of clones is missing; checked studies link under half to unresolved V genes, and the rest is unexplained. V and J calls and clone size are given by that table; D and trimming were obtained from the DNA. A total of about 16,000 clones appear in this sample, about 80% of them only once. Around 9.7% of the sample lies in the top ten.

The germline ends are 16 bases apart after V is trimmed by 7 bases and J by 0 bases. The CDR3 has 17 amino acids, counting the end cysteine and phenylalanine. Just CDR3 DNA is preserved here, 51 bases in frame from base 1. CDR1 and CDR2, per the germline V gene (reference sequence), are LNHDA and SQIVND. These data belong to a study of CD4 T cells in relation to SARS-CoV-2 and coronaviruses (dated by TCRdb to the early 2020s). Broadly, across the study: The ViraFEST assay cultured PBMCs with antigen for roughly 11 days, then sequenced TCR beta CDR3s to find antigen-specific clonal expansions. An HIV-1 Nef peptide pool or a culture without peptide was used as the negative reference condition. HLA restriction was mapped for shared crossreactive spike epitopes using patient-derived lymphoblastoid cell lines. Memory CD4+ T cell crossreactivity between SARS-CoV-2 and common cold coronavirus spike proteins was assessed at the TCR clonotype level in the study. The Adaptive Biotechnologies TCR-sequencing kit was used for samples from three pre-COVID donors and for the naive versus memory experiments, whereas the other data were Illumina-based. A different, Illumina-based TCR-beta assay was used to sequence expansion assays from other donors in the study. The paper as a whole reports these results and caveats: The study was constrained by small numbers of patients and of tested TCRs. Significantly weaker SARS-CoV-2-driven expansion was shown by crossreactive clones than by monoreactive clones, consistent with antigenic imprinting. No donor contributed both pre-pandemic and post-infection samples, which limited tracing the source of pre-existing responses. Since the crossreactivity analysis centred on spike protein, crossreactivity against other viral proteins was not assessed. Memory CD4+ clonotypes crossrecognizing SARS-CoV-2 and at least one common cold coronavirus spike were found in roughly 59% of donors.

CD4+ T cells from unexposed donors were collected before the COVID-19 pandemic (2011-2018). Following 10 days of culture, the EasySep CD4+ T cell isolation kit was used to isolate CD4+ T cells. As cell numbers permitted, CD4+ T cells from unexposed donors were tested for reactivity to SARS-CoV-2 S and N and to four common cold coronavirus spike pools. PBMCs were cultured at some 2 million per well in IMDM supplemented with around 5% human AB serum and roughly 9.6 IU/ml IL-2. Half of the culture medium was replaced with fresh IL-2-containing medium on days 3 and 7. In general, every peptide culture condition was set up in three replicate wells. The leukapheresis product for the unexposed donors was obtained through commercial purchase. Ficoll-Paque PLUS gradient centrifugation was used to isolate PBMCs from leukapheresis product or whole blood. The PBMCs went either fresh into the expansion assay or into cryopreservation at -140 degrees C. The QIAamp Micro DNA Kit was used to extract genomic DNA from the CD4+ T cells.

The sample taken for sequencing was CD4+ T cells from PBMCs, cultured in vitro. This TCR was sampled from a human donor in good health. Recombination joined TRBV19 with TRBJ2-6, with no D gene named confidently. In nucleotide form, the sequence is TGTGCCAGTACCGGCACTCTGCCTAACTCTGGGGCCAACGTCCTGACTTTC. Translated, this gives CASTGTLPNSGANVLTF.